These 15 T cell receptor beta chains were all obtained from the same sample, sequenced in a study of CD8+CD57+ T cells in acquired aplastic anemia. The TCR beta profiling, which covered VDJ combination and CDR3 sequence, was carried out using genomic DNA as the template. TCRdb redid the calling of the reads with MiXCR, one entry per CDR3 protein. In the table there are over 150,000 distinct CDR3 sequences, 71% of which are singletons. Before being chosen for sequencing, patients had shown CD8+CD57+ cell expansion by flow cytometry. Sequencing was performed on sorted CD4+, CD8+, or CD8+CD57+ T cells (not recorded which) from PBMCs. The receptors were sampled from a human donor with aplastic anemia.

This chain connects TRBV12-3 or TRBV12-4 to TRBJ2-2; tentatively, D is TRBD1 (5 bases). Trimming stripped 6 bases from V and 6 bases from J, with 8 bases between. CDR3 length: 12 amino acids. The CDR3 here is CASRWGSGELFF. In DNA, the CDR3 is TGTGCCAGCAGGTGGGGCTCCGGGGAGCTGTTTTTT.

This chain joins TRBV6-2 or TRBV6-3 and TRBJ2-2, with 8 bases lining up with TRBD2. The ends lost 7 bases at V and 4 bases at J; junction bases unmatched: 11. Germline V gives CDR1 MNHEY, CDR2 SVGEGT. This CDR3 region has 16 residues. As DNA, the CDR3 is TGTGCCAGCATTCGGGGGGGACTAGGCGTCACCGGGGAGCTGTTTTTT. Translated: CASIRGGLGVTGELFF.

The V call is TRBV6-2 or TRBV6-3, the J call TRBJ2-5; 15 positions match TRBD2. Germline trimming cut 10 bases from V and 2 bases from J; bases unmatched to any gene: 8. CDR1 and CDR2 (germline): MNHEY, SVGEGT. There are 16 residues in the CDR3. CDR3 in amino acids: CAIGLAGGPWQETQYF. CDR3 nucleotides: TGTGCCATTGGACTAGCGGGGGGGCCTTGGCAAGAGACCCAGTACTTC.

The table lists this clonotype with a count of one. This chain's CDR3 is CASSIDRGTEAFF. The CDR3 DNA follows: TGTGCCAGTAGTATTGACAGGGGAACTGAAGCTTTCTTT. The V and J genes are TRBV19 and TRBJ1-1; 8 bases agree with TRBD1. The length of the CDR3 is 13 residues. V dropped 3 bases and J dropped 5; count of bases not matched to a gene: 2. Germline V gene sequence: CDR1 LNHDA, CDR2 SQIVND (reference sequence). Looking up the rest from reference TRBV19 and TRBJ1-1 gives the full variable domain: DGGITQSPKYLFRKEGQNVTLSCEQNLNHDAMYWYRQDPGQGLRLIYYSQIVNDFQKGDIAEGYSVSREKKESFPLTVTSAQKNPTAFYLCASSIDRGTEAFFGQGTRLTVV.

V usage is TRBV10-3 and J usage is TRBJ2-7, with 8 bases that match TRBD1. J gave up 3 bases and V 6 bases, and 4 bases lay outside the gene matches. The CDR3 extends over 13 amino acids. CDR1 is ENHRY, CDR2 SYGVKD, per germline. CDR3 sequence (DNA): TGTGCCATCAGGCTTGGGACAGGCTACGAGCAGTACTTC. This encodes CAIRLGTGYEQYF.

This sequence joins TRBV19 and TRBJ1-2; 7 bases match TRBD1. Unmatched junction bases numbered 13, after V lost 6 bases and J lost 6 bases. Germline CDR1 reads LNHDA; CDR2 reads SQIVND (reference sequence). The CDR3 spans 15 residues. CDR3 in amino acids: CASSFRTGTVDGYTF. The DNA of the CDR3 is TGTGCCAGTAGCTTCCGCACCGGGACAGTAGATGGCTACACCTTC.

The V call is TRBV7-9, the J call TRBJ2-7, with D perhaps being TRBD1 or TRBD2 (5 bases each). The V end lost 4 bases, the J end lost 13 bases, and 17 bases lay between the germline ends. This CDR3 spans 12 amino acids. Germline loops: CDR1 SEHNR, CDR2 FQNEAQ (reference sequence). In nucleotides, the CDR3 is TGTGCCAGCAGCTCGGGACGTCGGGTGAATTACTTC. It translates to CASSSGRRVNYF.

The gene calls are TRBV24-1 and TRBJ2-7; D may be TRBD1 (6 bases). V lost 5 bases and J lost 3, with 19 bases in between. The CDR3 covers 16 residues. From germline, CDR1 is KGHDR and CDR2 SFDVKD. The CDR3 loop is CATSAPSETGFYEQYF. CDR3 DNA sequence: TGTGCCACCAGTGCCCCTTCTGAGACAGGCTTCTACGAGCAGTACTTC.

The genes are TRBV24-1 and TRBJ2-5; 9 nucleotides line up with TRBD2. This CDR3 comprises 14 residues. The germline gives CDR1 KGHDR, CDR2 SFDVKD. The junction had 9 bases not matched to a gene; V was cut back by 9 bases and J by 5 bases. The CDR3 bases are TGTGCCACCCGGGACAGTCTAGCGGGGGAGACCCAGTACTTC. It yields the protein CATRDSLAGETQYF.

V gene TRBV2 combines with J gene TRBJ2-7; D possibly corresponds to TRBD1 (5 bases). The CDR3 loop spans 14 amino acids. Deletions cut 11 bases from V and 2 bases from J, with 19 bases between. Germline CDR1 reads SNHLY; CDR2 reads FYNNEI. As DNA, the CDR3 is TGTGCCTCCTTAAGAACAGGCGTTACCTACGAGCAGTACTTC. Translated, it gives CASLRTGVTYEQYF.

The genes are TRBV7-9 and TRBJ2-1, with a possible D match to TRBD1 (7 bases). Trimming removed 7 bases from V and 15 bases from J, with 19 bases in between. The CDR3 consists of 12 residues. CDR1 and CDR2 (germline): SEHNR, FQNEAQ (reference sequence). The CDR3 reads CASKRGGGGVFF. For the CDR3, the DNA is TGTGCCAGCAAGAGAGGAGGGGGCGGGGTGTTCTTC.

The chain is built from TRBV9 and TRBJ1-2; 10 nucleotides agree with TRBD1. This CDR3 comprises 19 residues. Looked up from germline, CDR1 is SGDLS and CDR2 is YYNGEE. V was pared by 4 bases and J by 3 bases, with 18 bases of the junction left unmatched. CDR3 in DNA: TGTGCCAGCAGCCATACCCCACACGGTCGGGACAGGGGCCACTATGGCTACACCTTC. Its protein product is CASSHTPHGRDRGHYGYTF. The full variable domain, completed using reference TRBV9 and TRBJ1-2, is DSGVTQTPKHLITATGQRVTLRCSPRSGDLSVYWYQQSLDQGLQFLIQYYNGEERAKGNILERFSAQQFPDLHSELNLSSLELGDSALYFCASSHTPHGRDRGHYGYTFGSGTRLTVV.

This rearrangement joins TRBV7-9 to TRBJ2-3, with D maybe TRBD2 (5 bases). Germline lookup yields CDR1 SEHNR and CDR2 FQNEAQ (reference sequence). The CDR3 covers 13 residues. The V end lost 4 bases, the J end lost 6 bases, and 11 bases lay between the germline ends. For the CDR3, the DNA is TGTGCCAGCAGCTATGATCAGCGGGATACGCAGTATTTT. This gives the protein CASSYDQRDTQYF.

The chain couples TRBV11-3 to TRBJ2-1; TRBD2 matches at 7 bases. V was pared by 5 bases and J by 9 bases, with 1 base of the junction left unmatched. The V gene's germline CDR1 is SGHNT and CDR2 YENEEA. The CDR3 has 11 residues. CDR3 bases: TGTGCCAGCAGCGGGGGGGGTGAGCAGTTCTTC. Its protein product is CASSGGGEQFF.

The rearrangement joins TRBV20-1 to TRBJ1-1; D remains ambiguous. V lost 0 bases and J lost 3, with 14 bases in between. The CDR3 contains 15 residues. Germline CDR1 DFQATT, CDR2 SNEGSKA (reference sequence). The chain's CDR3 is CSARDGVIGDTEAFF. In DNA, the CDR3 is TGCAGTGCTAGAGATGGAGTTATCGGAGACACTGAAGCTTTCTTT.